The clone carrying this TCR beta chain was seen repeatedly, ten times or more. Antigen: not known. Stated time point: persistent/refractory GD, antithyroid drugs over 5 years with positive TRAb. Scientists built the TCR library using RNA that was extracted from PBMCs. This sample was taken from a study of regulatory T cells in long-lasting Graves disease. Study results and limitations: Whereas new patients shared roughly 910 public clonotypes, persistent patients shared more, at 2,500 to 3,500.

Library construction for TCR beta used iRepertoire HTBI primers and Arm-PCR of CDR3 regions. Each CDR3 protein is one row after TCRdb ran MiXCR on the multiplex PCR reads. This sample has under 450,000 distinct CDR3 sequences; 20% to 25% occur once, and the top ten carry roughly 30%. This sequence was found in a female donor with Graves disease. Sequenced material: peripheral blood mononuclear cells (PBMCs), taken when the disease was refractory, from a patient treated with antithyroid drugs.

The CDR3 coding sequence is TGTGCCAGCAGCTTATTGGTTTTTGGGGAGACCCAGTACTTC. This gives the protein CASSLLVFGETQYF. The chain links TRBV7-2 to TRBJ2-5; D unresolved. V lost 2 bases and J lost 5, with 12 bases in between. The CDR3 loop spans 14 amino acids. Germline lookup yields CDR1 SGHTA and CDR2 FQGNSA.